Presented here are 2 T cell receptor beta chains from one specimen sequenced in a study of T cell clones after liver transplantation. Method: immunoSEQ multiplex PCR; TCRdb's copy keeps in-frame clones and lacks some. The data hold some 80,000 clones, with less than 90% observed a single time. Sequenced here: CD4+ T cells from blood, sampled less than 50 months after liver transplant. The receptor set was obtained from a human patient who received a liver transplant. Some T cells may trace back to the graft donor.

In its sample, this clone is medium-sized. This chain connects TRBV7-9 to TRBJ2-4, with D unclear. CDR1 SEHNR and CDR2 FQNEAQ come from the germline V gene (reference sequence). The CDR3 runs to 12 residues. V lost 0 bases, J lost 6 bases, and 3 bases lay in between. CDR3: CASSLAGNIQYF. DNA of the CDR3: TGTGCCAGCAGCTTAGCCGGAAACATTCAGTACTTC.

This chain links TRBV27 with TRBJ1-4; 7 nucleotides line up with TRBD1. CDR1 MNHEY and CDR2 SMNVEV come from the germline V gene (reference sequence). CDR3 length: 15 amino acids. J was trimmed by 6 bases and V by 5 bases; bases with no gene match: 9. The CDR3 coding sequence is TGTGCCAGCAGTCCAGGACAGGCTTCCCATGAAAAACTGTTTTTT. This sequence encodes CASSPGQASHEKLFF.